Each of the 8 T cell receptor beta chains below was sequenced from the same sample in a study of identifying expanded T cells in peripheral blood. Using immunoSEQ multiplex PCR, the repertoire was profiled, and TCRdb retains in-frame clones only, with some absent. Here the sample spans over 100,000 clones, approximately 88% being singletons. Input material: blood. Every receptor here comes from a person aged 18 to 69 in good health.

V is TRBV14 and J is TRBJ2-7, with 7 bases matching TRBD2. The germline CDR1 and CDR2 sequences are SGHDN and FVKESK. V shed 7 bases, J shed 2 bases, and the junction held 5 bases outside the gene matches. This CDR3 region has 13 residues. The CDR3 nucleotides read TGTGCCAGCAAGGAGAGCGGGACCTACGAGCAGTACTTC. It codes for CASKESGTYEQYF.

Written as DNA, the CDR3 is TGTGCCAGCAGTTACTCGACGATGAGGGAAAAACTGTTTTTT. Amino acid sequence: CASSYSTMREKLFF. The rearrangement joins TRBV6-5 to TRBJ1-4; D uncertain. This CDR3 is 14 amino acids long. CDR1 and CDR2 (germline): MNHEY, SVGAGI. Trimming pared 0 bases from V and 8 bases from J, leaving 10 bases between.

In nucleotides, the CDR3 is TGTGCCAGCTCACGTGACAGGCGGGAGCAGTACTTC. Translation: CASSRDRREQYF. This chain uses TRBV18 with TRBJ2-7; D is perhaps TRBD1 (6 bases). The germline gives CDR1 KGHSH, CDR2 LQKENI. The CDR3 runs 12 residues. The germline V and J ends were trimmed by 4 bases and 7 bases, with 11 bases remaining between them.

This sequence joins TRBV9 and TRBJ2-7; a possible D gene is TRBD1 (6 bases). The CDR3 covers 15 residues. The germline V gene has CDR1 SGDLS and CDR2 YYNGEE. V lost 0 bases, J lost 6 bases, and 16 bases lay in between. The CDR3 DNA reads TGTGCCAGCAGCGTAGGTGGGGGCTTCGTCGGCGAGCAGTACTTC. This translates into CASSVGGGFVGEQYF.

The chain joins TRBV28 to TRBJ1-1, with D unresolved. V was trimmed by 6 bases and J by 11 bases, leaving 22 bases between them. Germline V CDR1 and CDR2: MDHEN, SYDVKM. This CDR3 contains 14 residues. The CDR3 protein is CASSGASLVMGAFF. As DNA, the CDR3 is TGTGCCAGCAGCGGCGCGAGTCTCGTGATGGGGGCTTTCTTT.

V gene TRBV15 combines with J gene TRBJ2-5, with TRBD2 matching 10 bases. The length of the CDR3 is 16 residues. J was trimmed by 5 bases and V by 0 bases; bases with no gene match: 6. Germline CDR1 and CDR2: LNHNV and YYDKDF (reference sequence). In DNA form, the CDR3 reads TGTGCCACCAGCAGAGATTCGGGAGCGGGGGGGGAGACCCAGTACTTC. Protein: CATSRDSGAGGETQYF.

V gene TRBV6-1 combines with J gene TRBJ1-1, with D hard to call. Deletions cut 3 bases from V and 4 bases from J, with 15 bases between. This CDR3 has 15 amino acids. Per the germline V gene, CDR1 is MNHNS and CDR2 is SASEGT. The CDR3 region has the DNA TGTGCCAGCAGTGACCCGAGCGGAGGGAGCACTGAAGCTTTCTTT. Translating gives CASSDPSGGSTEAFF.

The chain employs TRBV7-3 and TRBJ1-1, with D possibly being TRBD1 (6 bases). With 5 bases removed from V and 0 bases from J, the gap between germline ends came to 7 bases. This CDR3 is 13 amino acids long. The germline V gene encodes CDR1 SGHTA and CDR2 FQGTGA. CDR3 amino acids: CASSGQLNTEAFF. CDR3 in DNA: TGTGCCAGCAGCGGACAGTTGAACACTGAAGCTTTCTTT.